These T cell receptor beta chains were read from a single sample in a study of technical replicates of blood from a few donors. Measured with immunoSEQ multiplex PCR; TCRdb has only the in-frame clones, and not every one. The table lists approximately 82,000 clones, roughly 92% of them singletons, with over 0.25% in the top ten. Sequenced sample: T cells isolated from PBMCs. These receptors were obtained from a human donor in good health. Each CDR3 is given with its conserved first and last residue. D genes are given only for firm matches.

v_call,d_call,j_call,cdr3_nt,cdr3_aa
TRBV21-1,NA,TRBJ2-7,TGTGCCAGCAGCAACCGGGCACTAGCGGTACTTTCCTACGAGCAGTACTTC,CASSNRALAVLSYEQYF
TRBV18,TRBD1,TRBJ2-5,TGTGCCAGCTCACCGGGACAGCAAGAGACCCAGTACTTC,CASSPGQQETQYF
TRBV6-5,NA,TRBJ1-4,TGTGCCAGCAGTACTTCACGAGACATTAATGAAAAACTGTTTTTT,CASSTSRDINEKLFF
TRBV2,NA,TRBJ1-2,TGTGCCAGCAGTGCCCACAGAGAGGGCTACACCTTC,CASSAHREGYTF
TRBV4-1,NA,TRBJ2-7,TGCGCCAGCAGCCAAGATTTGGGGGGATACGAGCAGTACTTC,CASSQDLGGYEQYF
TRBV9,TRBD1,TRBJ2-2,TGTGCCAGCAGCAACAGGGGAATAAACACCGGGGAGCTGTTTTTT,CASSNRGINTGELFF
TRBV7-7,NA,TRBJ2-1,TGTGCTAGCAGCTTAGCGTATCCGGGCAATGAGCAGTTCTTC,CASSLAYPGNEQFF
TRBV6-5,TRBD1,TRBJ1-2,TGTGCCAGCAGTGTCCGACAGGGCCTAAACGGCTACACCTTC,CASSVRQGLNGYTF
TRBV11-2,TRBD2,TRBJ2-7,TGTGCCAGCAGCTTTTCGAGTTCCCTAGCGGGGGGCAGGTACGAGCAGTACTTC,CASSFSSSLAGGRYEQYF
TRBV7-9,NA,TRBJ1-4,TGTGCCAGCAGTCGGGACAAATGGGATGAAAAACTGTTTTTT,CASSRDKWDEKLFF
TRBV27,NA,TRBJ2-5,TGTGCCAGCAGTTTAGTTGGGAGAGGGTTTCAAGAGACCCAGTACTTC,CASSLVGRGFQETQYF
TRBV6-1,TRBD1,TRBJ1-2,TGTGCCAGCAGTCGACAGGGACCAGCCTATGGCTACACCTTC,CASSRQGPAYGYTF
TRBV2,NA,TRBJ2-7,TGTGCCAGCACCCCCGGCGGGCACGAGCAGTACTTC,CASTPGGHEQYF
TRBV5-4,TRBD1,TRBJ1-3,TGTGCCAGCAGCTTGGGTACAGGGGTTGGAAACACCATATATTTT,CASSLGTGVGNTIYF
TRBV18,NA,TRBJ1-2,TGTGCCAGCTCACCGCAGGCACAGACCTACTATGGCTACACCTTC,CASSPQAQTYYGYTF
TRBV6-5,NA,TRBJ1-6,TGTGCCAGCAGTTTACGGTTTTCACCCAATTCACCCCTCCACTTT,CASSLRFSPNSPLHF
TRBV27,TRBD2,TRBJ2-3,TGTGCCAGCAGTTTAGGGCTAGCGGACACAGATACGCAGTATTTT,CASSLGLADTDTQYF